The 7 T cell receptor beta chains listed next were all sequenced from one sample in a study of shared clonotypes between healthy human individuals. This table comes from immunoSEQ multiplex PCR, and its TCRdb copy is limited to in-frame clones, with some not included. Of millions of clones listed, around nine tenths were seen once; the top ten hold over 0.12%. Sequenced: naive CD4+ T cells sorted from blood. Stated subset: CD45RA+ positively selected. Every receptor here comes from a young man in good health.

V and J are TRBV7-3 and TRBJ2-7; TRBD1 might be the D (6 bases). The CDR3 has 17 residues. The germline V gene encodes CDR1 SGHTA and CDR2 FQGTGA. Trimming removed 0 bases from V and 3 bases from J, with 18 bases in between. This chain's CDR3 is CASSLTGTGKVRYEQYF. The CDR3 DNA is TGTGCCAGCAGCTTAACAGGAACAGGGAAGGTTCGCTACGAGCAGTACTTC.

The CDR3 DNA follows: TGTGCCAGCAGCGCCCCGGACAGGGACAGCACAGATACGCAGTATTTT. Translation gives CASSAPDRDSTDTQYF. The V call is TRBV7-9, the J call TRBJ2-3, with 8 bases identical to TRBD1. Per germline, CDR1 SEHNR and CDR2 FQNEAQ (reference sequence). This CDR3 comprises 16 residues. V shed 5 bases and J 0 bases; nucleotides not matched to a gene: 7. The complete variable domain, with remaining parts taken from reference TRBV7-9 and TRBJ2-3, reads DTGVSQNPRHKITKRGQNVTFRCDPISEHNRLYWYRQTLGQGPEFLTYFQNEAQLEKSRLLSDRFSAERPKGSFSTLEIQRTEQGDSAMYLCASSAPDRDSTDTQYFGPGTRLTVL.

This chain connects TRBV6-1 to TRBJ2-5; the D gene is possibly TRBD2 (5 bases). Germline V gene data show CDR1 as MNHNS and CDR2 as SASEGT. The CDR3 is made up of 13 amino acids. V lost 7 bases to trimming and J lost 5 bases, with 14 bases between them. In DNA, the CDR3 is TGTGCCAGCAACCCAGGAACTAGGGAGACCCAGTACTTC. Translating it yields CASNPGTRETQYF.

This clone was observed a single time. This sequence joins TRBV28 and TRBJ2-7; maybe TRBD1 (5 bases). This CDR3 is 14 amino acids long. Germline V gene lookup returns CDR1 MDHEN and CDR2 SYDVKM. V shed 3 bases and J shed 0 bases, with 9 bases lying between them. CDR3 nucleotides: TGTGCCAGCAGTTTCGCTCAGGGCTCCTACGAGCAGTACTTC. It encodes CASSFAQGSYEQYF.

In its sample, this clone was seen once. Other DNA sequences in this specimen translate into the identical CDR3. The CDR3 is CASSPGQGGETQYF. CDR3 DNA: TGTGCCAGCAGCCCAGGACAGGGCGGAGAGACCCAGTACTTC. The rearrangement joins TRBV7-2 to TRBJ2-5, with 8 nucleotides matching TRBD1. Trimming removed 5 bases from V and 4 bases from J; junction bases left unmatched: 6. The CDR3 length is 14 residues. Germline loops: CDR1 SGHTA, CDR2 FQGNSA.

This chain links TRBV2 with TRBJ2-7; maybe TRBD1 (6 bases). Between the trimmed V and J ends, which lost 9 bases and 1 base, there was a span of 13 bases. The CDR3 covers 13 residues. Looked up from germline, CDR1 is SNHLY and CDR2 is FYNNEI. CDR3 sequence: CASTRDKSYEQYF. The DNA of the CDR3 is TGTGCCAGTACCCGGGACAAGTCCTACGAGCAGTACTTC.

V and J are TRBV5-4 and TRBJ2-3, with TRBD2 identical over 10 bases. Germline V lookup: CDR1 SGHNT, CDR2 YYREEE (reference sequence). V gave up 3 bases and J gave up 1 base; unmatched junction bases: 5. This CDR3 is 16 amino acids long. The DNA of the CDR3 is TGTGCCAGCAGCTCGGTAGCGGGAGGAGGCACAGATACGCAGTATTTT. Protein: CASSSVAGGGTDTQYF.